This TCR beta chain was obtained from a study of T cell clonotyping in hematopoietic cell transplantation. Study-level points and caveats: Cells were unsorted, so CD4 and CD8 contributions were not separated. Broader posttransplant TCR repertoire diversity was predicted by graft donor and pretransplant recipient Inverse Simpson Index values. Few recipient clonotypes overlapped donors; over 95% were de novo at given depth.

Data came from immunoSEQ multiplex PCR; TCRdb stores just in-frame clones and leaves some out. Here the sample spans roughly 30,000 clones, roughly 90% being singletons. Germline V gives CDR1 MNHEY, CDR2 SMNVEV (reference sequence). The V end was cut by 1 base, the J end by 4 bases, with 14 bases between. The CDR3 covers 15 residues. Turning to this clone: Antigen unknown.

Sequencing was performed on PBMCs, taken 100 days after allogeneic stem cell transplant. The source of this sequence is a female patient aged 50-59 years who had an allogeneic stem cell transplant from a related donor, so the T cells may come from the graft donor. Some clones in this sample may be carry-over from other donors' samples. The rearrangement uses TRBV27 and TRBJ2-7; D may be TRBD1 or TRBD2 (5 bases each). The chain's CDR3 is CASSLFASEGYEQYF. CDR3 nucleotide sequence: TGTGCCAGCAGTTTATTTGCCTCCGAGGGGTACGAGCAGTACTTC.